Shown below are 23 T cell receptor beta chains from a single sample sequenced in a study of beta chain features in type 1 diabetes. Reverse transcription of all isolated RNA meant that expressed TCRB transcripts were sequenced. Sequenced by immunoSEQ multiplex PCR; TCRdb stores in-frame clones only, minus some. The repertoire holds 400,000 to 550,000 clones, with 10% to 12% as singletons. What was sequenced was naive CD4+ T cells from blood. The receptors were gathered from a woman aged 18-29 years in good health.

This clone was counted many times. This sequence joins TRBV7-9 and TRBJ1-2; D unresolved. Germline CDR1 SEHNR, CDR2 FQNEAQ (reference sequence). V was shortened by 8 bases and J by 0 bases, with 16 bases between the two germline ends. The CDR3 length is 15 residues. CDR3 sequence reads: CASSPGPRANYGYTF. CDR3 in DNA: TGTGCCAGCTCCCCGGGCCCAAGGGCTAACTATGGCTACACCTTC. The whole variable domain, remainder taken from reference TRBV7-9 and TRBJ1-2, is DTGVSQNPRHKITKRGQNVTFRCDPISEHNRLYWYRQTLGQGPEFLTYFQNEAQLEKSRLLSDRFSAERPKGSFSTLEIQRTEQGDSAMYLCASSPGPRANYGYTFGSGTRLTVV.

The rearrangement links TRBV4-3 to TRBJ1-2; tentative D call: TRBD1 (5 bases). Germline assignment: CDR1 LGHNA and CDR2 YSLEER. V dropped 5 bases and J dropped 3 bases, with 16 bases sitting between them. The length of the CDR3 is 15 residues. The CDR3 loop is CASSRRQTTDYGYTF. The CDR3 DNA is TGCGCCAGCAGCAGACGACAGACCACCGACTATGGCTACACCTTC.

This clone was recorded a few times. The CDR3 region has the DNA TGCGCCAGCAGTCGAAACCCGGGAGGCGGCAATCAGCCCCAGCATTTT. Residues: CASSRNPGGGNQPQHF. The chain uses TRBV4-1 and TRBJ1-5; no definite D call. Per the germline V gene, CDR1 is MGHRA and CDR2 is YSYEKL. With 6 bases removed from V and 2 bases from J, the gap between germline ends came to 17 bases. This CDR3 region has 16 residues.

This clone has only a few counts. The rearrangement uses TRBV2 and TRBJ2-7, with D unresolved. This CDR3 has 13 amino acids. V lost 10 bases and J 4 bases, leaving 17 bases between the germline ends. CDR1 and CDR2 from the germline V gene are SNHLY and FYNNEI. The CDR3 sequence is CATRSNLLYEQYV. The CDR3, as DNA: TGTGCCACCCGGTCCAACCTTCTGTACGAGCAGTACGTC.

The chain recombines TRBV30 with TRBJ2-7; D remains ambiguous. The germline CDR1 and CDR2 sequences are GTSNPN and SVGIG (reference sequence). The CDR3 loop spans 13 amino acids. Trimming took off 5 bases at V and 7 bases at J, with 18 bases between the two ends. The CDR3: CAWAQRRAREQYF. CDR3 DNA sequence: TGTGCCTGGGCCCAGCGAAGGGCCAGGGAGCAGTACTTC. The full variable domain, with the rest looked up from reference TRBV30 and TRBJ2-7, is SQTIHQWPATLVQPVGSPLSLECTVEGTSNPNLYWYRQAAGRGLQLLFYSVGIGQISSEVPQNLSASRPQDRQFILSSKKLLLSDSGFYLCAWAQRRAREQYFGPGTRLTVT.

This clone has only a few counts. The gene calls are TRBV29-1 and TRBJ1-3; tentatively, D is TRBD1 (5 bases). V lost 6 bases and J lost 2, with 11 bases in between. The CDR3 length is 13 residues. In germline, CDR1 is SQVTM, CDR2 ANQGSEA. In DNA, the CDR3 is TGCAGCGTCCTACAGGCCCCTGGAAACACCATATATTTT. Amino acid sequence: CSVLQAPGNTIYF.

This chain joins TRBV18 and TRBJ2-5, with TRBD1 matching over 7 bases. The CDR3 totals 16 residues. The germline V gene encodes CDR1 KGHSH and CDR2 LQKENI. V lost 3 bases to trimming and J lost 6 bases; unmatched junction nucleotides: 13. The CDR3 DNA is TGTGCCAGCTCACCTTCCCAACAGGGGCCCGGACAGACCCAGTACTTC. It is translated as CASSPSQQGPGQTQYF.

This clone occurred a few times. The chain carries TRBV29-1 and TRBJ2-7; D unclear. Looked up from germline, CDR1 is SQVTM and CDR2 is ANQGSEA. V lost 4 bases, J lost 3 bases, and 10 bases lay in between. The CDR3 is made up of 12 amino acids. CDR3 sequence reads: CSVAPGSYEQYF. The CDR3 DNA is TGCAGCGTTGCACCGGGTAGCTACGAGCAGTACTTC.

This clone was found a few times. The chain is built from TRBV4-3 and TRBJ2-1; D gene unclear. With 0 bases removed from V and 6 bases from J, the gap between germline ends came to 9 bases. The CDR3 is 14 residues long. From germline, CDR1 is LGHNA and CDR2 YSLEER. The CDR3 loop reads CASSQELHRNEQFF. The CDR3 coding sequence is TGCGCCAGCAGCCAAGAACTTCACCGCAATGAGCAGTTCTTC.

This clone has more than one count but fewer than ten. The CDR3, as DNA: TGTGCCAGCAGCCGGAATGGAGAGACCCAGTACTTC. It is translated as CASSRNGETQYF. The rearrangement links TRBV7-2 to TRBJ2-5; D not resolved. V was cut by 5 bases and J by 4 bases, with 8 bases left in between. CDR3 length equals 12 residues. Germline loops: CDR1 SGHTA, CDR2 FQGNSA.

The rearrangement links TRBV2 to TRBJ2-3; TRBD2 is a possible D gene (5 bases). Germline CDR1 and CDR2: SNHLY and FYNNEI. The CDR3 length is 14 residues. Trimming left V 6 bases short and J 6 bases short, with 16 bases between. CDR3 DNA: TGTGCCAGCAGGACTCCCAGCGGTTCGGATACGCAGTATTTT. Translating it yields CASRTPSGSDTQYF.

CDR3 in DNA: TGTGCCAGCAGCTCTTTATCCGGCTACACCTTC. Its translation: CASSSLSGYTF. V and J are TRBV7-9 and TRBJ1-2; D is ambiguous. The CDR3 covers 11 residues. V was clipped by 4 bases and J by 8 bases, with 8 bases between them. Per germline, CDR1 SEHNR and CDR2 FQNEAQ (reference sequence). Full variable domain (rest looked up from reference TRBV7-9 and TRBJ1-2): DTGVSQNPRHKITKRGQNVTFRCDPISEHNRLYWYRQTLGQGPEFLTYFQNEAQLEKSRLLSDRFSAERPKGSFSTLEIQRTEQGDSAMYLCASSSLSGYTFGSGTRLTVV.

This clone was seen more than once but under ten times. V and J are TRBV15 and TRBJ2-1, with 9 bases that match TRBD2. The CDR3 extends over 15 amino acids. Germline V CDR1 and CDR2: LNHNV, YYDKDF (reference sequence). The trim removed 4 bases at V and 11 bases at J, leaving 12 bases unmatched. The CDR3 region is CATSTLLAGLFKQFF. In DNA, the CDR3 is TGTGCCACCAGCACTTTGCTAGCGGGGTTATTTAAGCAGTTCTTC. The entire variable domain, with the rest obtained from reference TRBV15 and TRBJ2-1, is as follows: DAMVIQNPRYQVTQFGKPVTLSCSQTLNHNVMYWYQQKSSQAPKLLFHYYDKDFNNEADTPDNFQSRRPNTSFCFLDIRSPGLGDTAMYLCATSTLLAGLFKQFFGPGTRLTVL.

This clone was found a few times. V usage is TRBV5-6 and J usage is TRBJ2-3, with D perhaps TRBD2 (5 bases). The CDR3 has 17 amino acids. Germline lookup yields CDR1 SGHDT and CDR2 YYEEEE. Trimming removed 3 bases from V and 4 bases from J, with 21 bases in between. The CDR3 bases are TGTGCCAGCAGCTATCTCGGGAACAACCTCGGCGCAGATACGCAGTATTTT. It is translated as CASSYLGNNLGADTQYF. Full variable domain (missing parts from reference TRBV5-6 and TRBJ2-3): DAGVTQSPTHLIKTRGQQVTLRCSPKSGHDTVSWYQQALGQGPQFIFQYYEEEERQRGNFPDRFSGHQFPNYSSELNVNALLLGDSALYLCASSYLGNNLGADTQYFGPGTRLTVL.

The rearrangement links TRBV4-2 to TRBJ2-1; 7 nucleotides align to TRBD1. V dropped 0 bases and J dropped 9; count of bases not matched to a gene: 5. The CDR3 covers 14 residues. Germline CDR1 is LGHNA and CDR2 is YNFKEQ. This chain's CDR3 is CASSQDDRAGEQFF. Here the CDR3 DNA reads TGTGCCAGCAGCCAAGACGACAGGGCGGGTGAGCAGTTCTTC.

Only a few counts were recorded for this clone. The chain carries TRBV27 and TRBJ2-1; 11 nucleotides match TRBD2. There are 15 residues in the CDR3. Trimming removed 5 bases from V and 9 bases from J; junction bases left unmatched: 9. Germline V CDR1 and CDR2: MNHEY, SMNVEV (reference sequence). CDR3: CASSRTSGSVGEQFF. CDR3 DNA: TGTGCCAGCAGTCGAACTAGCGGGAGTGTAGGTGAGCAGTTCTTC.

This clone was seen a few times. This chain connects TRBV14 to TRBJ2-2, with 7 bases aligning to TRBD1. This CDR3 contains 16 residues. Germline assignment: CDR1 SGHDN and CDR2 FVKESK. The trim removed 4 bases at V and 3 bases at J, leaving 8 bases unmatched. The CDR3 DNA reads TGTGCCAGCAGCCGACCTCAGGACAGGCACACCGGGGAGCTGTTTTTT. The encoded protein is CASSRPQDRHTGELFF.

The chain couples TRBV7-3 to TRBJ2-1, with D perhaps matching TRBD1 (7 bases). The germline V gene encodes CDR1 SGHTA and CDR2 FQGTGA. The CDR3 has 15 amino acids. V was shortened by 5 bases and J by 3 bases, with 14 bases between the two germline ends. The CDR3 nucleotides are TGTGCCAGCAGCCTCAGGGGGGAACTCTACAATGAGCAGTTCTTC. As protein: CASSLRGELYNEQFF.

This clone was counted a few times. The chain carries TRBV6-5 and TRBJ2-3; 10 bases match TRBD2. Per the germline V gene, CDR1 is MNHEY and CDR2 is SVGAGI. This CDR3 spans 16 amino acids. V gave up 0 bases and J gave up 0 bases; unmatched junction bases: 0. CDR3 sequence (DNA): TGTGCCAGCAGTTACTCGACTAGCGGGAGCACAGATACGCAGTATTTT. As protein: CASSYSTSGSTDTQYF.

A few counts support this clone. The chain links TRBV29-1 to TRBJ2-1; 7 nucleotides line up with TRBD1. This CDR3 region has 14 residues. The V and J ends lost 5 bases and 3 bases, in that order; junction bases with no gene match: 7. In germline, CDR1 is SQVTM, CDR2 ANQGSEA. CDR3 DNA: TGCAGCGTTCTCGCACAGGGGCGCTACAATGAGCAGTTCTTC. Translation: CSVLAQGRYNEQFF.

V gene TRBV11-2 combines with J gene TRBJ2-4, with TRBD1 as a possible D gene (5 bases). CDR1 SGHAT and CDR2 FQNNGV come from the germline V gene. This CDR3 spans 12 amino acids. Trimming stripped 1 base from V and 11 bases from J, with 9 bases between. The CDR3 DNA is TGTGCCAGCAGCTTAGCAGGGCGTGTTCAGTACTTC. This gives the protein CASSLAGRVQYF.

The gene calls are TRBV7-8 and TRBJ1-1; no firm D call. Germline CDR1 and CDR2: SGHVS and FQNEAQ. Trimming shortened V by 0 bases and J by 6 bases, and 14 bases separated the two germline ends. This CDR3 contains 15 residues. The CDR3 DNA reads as TGTGCCAGCAGCTTAGCGACGGGTATGAGGTCTGAAGCTTTCTTT. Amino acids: CASSLATGMRSEAFF.

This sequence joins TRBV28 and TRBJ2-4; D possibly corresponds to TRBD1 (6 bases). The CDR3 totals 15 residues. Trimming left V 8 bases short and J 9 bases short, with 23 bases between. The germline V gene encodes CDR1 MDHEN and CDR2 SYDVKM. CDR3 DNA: TGTGCCAGCTCCCAAGGAGATTACAGGGCCCTCATTCAGTACTTC. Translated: CASSQGDYRALIQYF.